The sequence of this T cell receptor (beta chain) was determined in a study of shared clonotypes between healthy human individuals. Study background: Three plates each covered CD4 naive and memory; CD8 naive two, CD8 memory one. Overall study findings and caveats: Among non-shared clonotypes, generation probabilities were lower than among those shared by all four donors. Estimated richness was generally greater in naive than memory subsets.

Turning to this clone: Its antigen is unknown.

The genomic DNA of each subset was split evenly across several immunoSEQ plates. Only in-frame clones appear in the TCRdb table, and some are missing; sequencing was by immunoSEQ multiplex PCR. The sample shows 650,000 to 800,000 clones, roughly nine tenths of them seen only once. Naive CD8 cells were CD45RO-negative, positively selected for CCR7, excluding terminally differentiated effector memory CD45RA+ cells. The CDR3 has 16 residues. The trim removed 2 bases at V and 5 bases at J, leaving 6 bases unmatched. Sequencing was performed on naive CD8+ T cells sorted from blood. The gene calls are TRBV5-3 and TRBJ1-3; TRBD1 matches 11 bases. TRBV5-3 is classed as an ORF, of uncertain function. The receptor was isolated from a man aged 25-45 years in good health. This CDR3 is CARSLTRTGGRNTIYF. CDR3 nucleotides: TGTGCCAGAAGCTTAACTAGGACAGGGGGCAGAAACACCATATATTTT.